These 2 T cell receptor beta chains came from one sample sequenced in a study of identical twins. TCRdb passed the 5' RACE reads through MiXCR, listing each CDR3 protein once. The sample yields some 1,600,000 distinct CDR3 sequences, roughly a third seen once. Sequencing was performed on cord blood. These receptors were taken from a newborn girl in good health.

The chain couples TRBV4-1 to TRBJ2-1, with D perhaps TRBD1 (6 bases). The CDR3 consists of 18 residues. With 1 base removed from V and 0 bases from J, the gap between germline ends came to 16 bases. Germline V CDR1 and CDR2: MGHRA, YSYEKL. The CDR3 coding sequence is TGCGCCAGCAGCCAAGGATATTTGCTAGGGGGCTCCTACAATGAGCAGTTCTTC. It specifies CASSQGYLLGGSYNEQFF.

This chain connects TRBV20-1 to TRBJ2-1, with 9 bases aligning to TRBD2. With the DNA end fitting TRBJ2-7 better, the J assignment may be wrong. CDR3 length equals 15 residues. From germline, CDR1 is DFQATT and CDR2 SNEGSKA (reference sequence). CDR3 nucleotide sequence: TGCAGTGCTAGGTCGAGCGGGAGGAACTACAATGAGCAGTACTTC. Its translation is CSARSSGRNYNEQYF.